The source of this TCR beta chain is a study of blood T cell repertoires in COVID-19. Study as a whole: Italy, Spain and the United States were the sources of the convalescent and acute COVID-19 samples.

Only in-frame clones appear in the TCRdb table, and some are missing; sequencing was by immunoSEQ multiplex PCR. The data show about 70,000 clones, around 86% seen once. This CDR3 spans 11 amino acids. Deletions cut 1 base from V and 6 bases from J, with 3 bases between. CDR1 LGHDT and CDR2 YNNKEL come from the germline V gene (reference sequence). The sequence was obtained from a woman of 80 years or more with active or convalescent COVID-19. Sample: peripheral blood. The chain is built from TRBV3-1 (or the pseudogene TRBV3-2) and TRBJ1-1; the D is unclear. The chain's CDR3 is CASSQAAEAFF. CDR3 sequence (DNA): TGTGCCAGCAGCCAAGCGGCTGAAGCTTTCTTT.